Shown below are 28 T cell receptor beta chains from a single sample sequenced in a study of CXCR3-negative and CXCR3-positive naive CD8 T cells. Study-wide results and limits: A higher hydrophobicity marked the TRB CDR3s of CXCR3-positive naive cells versus CXCR3-negative naive cells.

No cognate antigen is known for these TCRs. It was by 5' RACE with UMI labels that the TRB cDNA libraries were prepared. Using the 5' RACE reads, TCRdb records one entry per CDR3 protein without DNA. The sample has 90,000 to 100,000 distinct CDR3 sequences; the top ten hold approximately 1%. Sample: naive CXCR3+ CD8+ T cells from blood. Indicated subset: CD45RO-CCR7+CD27+CD95- naive CD8+ T cells expressing CXCR3 (TNR3+). The source is a human donor in good health. Some clones in this sample may be carry-over from other donors' samples.

CDR3 in amino acids: CASSLASGTFVYYGYTF. This sequence joins TRBV12-3 or TRBV12-4 and TRBJ1-2. The CDR3 is 17 residues long.

V usage is TRBV7-2 and J usage is TRBJ2-5; TCRdb proposes TRBD2, but this gene call is untestable without DNA. Germline V gene lookup returns CDR1 SGHTA and CDR2 FQGNSA. The CDR3 extends over 16 amino acids. The CDR3 protein is CASSSLRGGPQETQYF.

This chain links TRBV7-3 with TRBJ2-1; TCRdb gives TRBD2 as the D gene, but with no DNA this cannot be confirmed. Germline-derived CDR1 and CDR2 are SGHTA and FQGTGA. The CDR3 spans 18 residues. The CDR3 protein is CASSLTPNLAGEGNEQFF.

V and J are TRBV6-2 or TRBV6-3 and TRBJ2-2. This CDR3 is 14 amino acids long. Germline V gene sequence: CDR1 MNHEY, CDR2 SVGEGT. CDR3 amino acids: CASSYSEVTGELFF.

The chain has TRBV29-1 and TRBJ2-2; TCRdb lists TRBD1, though no DNA is available to test this call. The CDR3 consists of 14 residues. The germline gives CDR1 SQVTM, CDR2 ANQGSEA. The CDR3 reads CSVDGATDTGELFF.

The gene calls are TRBV14 and TRBJ2-7; TCRdb's D call of TRBD2 is untestable without DNA. The CDR3 is made up of 14 amino acids. The germline V gene has CDR1 SGHDN and CDR2 FVKESK. The CDR3 here is CASSPEATPYEQYF. Based on the CDR3 plus reference TRBV14 and TRBJ2-7, the full variable domain is EAGVTQFPSHSVIEKGQTVTLRCDPISGHDNLYWYRRVMGKEIKFLLHFVKESKQDESGMPNNRFLAERTGGTYSTLKVQPAELEDSGVYFCASSPEATPYEQYFGPGTRLTVT.

J is TRBJ1-2 and V is TRBV10-3; TCRdb names TRBD1, which stays unverified in the absence of DNA. Germline loops: CDR1 ENHRY, CDR2 SYGVKD. The CDR3 sequence is 17 residues long. Here the CDR3 reads CAISEFQGAKTNYGYTF.

The gene calls are TRBV9 and TRBJ1-2; TCRdb's D call of TRBD1 is untestable without DNA. The CDR3 sequence is 14 residues long. Germline assignment: CDR1 SGDLS and CDR2 YYNGEE. The CDR3 spells CASTPGQGARGYTF. The complete variable domain, with remaining parts taken from reference TRBV9 and TRBJ1-2, reads DSGVTQTPKHLITATGQRVTLRCSPRSGDLSVYWYQQSLDQGLQFLIQYYNGEERAKGNILERFSAQQFPDLHSELNLSSLELGDSALYFCASTPGQGARGYTFGSGTRLTVV.

The chain links TRBV12-3 or TRBV12-4 to TRBJ2-6; no DNA is available, so the TRBD1 call from TCRdb remains unchecked. The CDR3 totals 15 residues. CDR3 sequence: CASSFSGDGANVLTF.

V usage is TRBV4-3 and J usage is TRBJ2-1; checking the TCRdb D call of TRBD1 is not possible without DNA. Germline V gives CDR1 LGHNA, CDR2 YSLEER. This CDR3 comprises 14 residues. This CDR3 is CASSYLQGFGEQFF.

The chain has TRBV29-1 and TRBJ2-7; TCRdb lists TRBD2, though no DNA is available to test this call. The CDR3 has 14 residues. The germline gives CDR1 SQVTM, CDR2 ANQGSEA. This chain's CDR3 is CSAAVTGTAYEQYF.

V and J are TRBV25-1 and TRBJ2-5; TCRdb's D call of TRBD1 is untestable without DNA. Germline CDR1 MGHDK, CDR2 SYGVNS. This CDR3 is 13 amino acids long. CDR3 residues: CASSEGRAETQYF.

The chain combines TRBV14 with TRBJ1-2; lacking DNA, the TRBD1 call made by TCRdb goes unchecked. Germline CDR1 reads SGHDN; CDR2 reads FVKESK. CDR3 length: 15 amino acids. The CDR3 here is CASSQEGHPNYGYTF.

The chain couples TRBV29-1 to TRBJ2-3; TCRdb designates TRBD2, a call that cannot be tested without DNA. Germline V gene sequence: CDR1 SQVTM, CDR2 ANQGSEA. The CDR3 has 14 residues. The CDR3 spells CSVEGGSGTDTQYF.

The chain employs TRBV2 and TRBJ2-1; the TCRdb D gene call, TRBD2, has no DNA to confirm it. CDR3 length: 14 residues. Germline CDR1 and CDR2: SNHLY and FYNNEI. This chain's CDR3 is CASLGLAEVNEQFF.

The chain is built from TRBV7-9 and TRBJ2-1; TCRdb's D gene call, TRBD1, goes unchecked for lack of DNA. Germline V gene lookup returns CDR1 SEHNR and CDR2 FQNEAQ (reference sequence). The CDR3 totals 14 residues. CDR3 region: CASSLSTGVNEQFF.

The chain employs TRBV28 and TRBJ2-5; TCRdb picks TRBD2, but there is no DNA to check that call. CDR1 and CDR2 (germline): MDHEN, SYDVKM. CDR3 length equals 14 residues. The CDR3 protein is CASSFEGGQETQYF.

The CDR3 here is CASSSTGNQETQYF. The genes are TRBV7-3 and TRBJ2-5. The CDR3 is 14 amino acids. In germline, CDR1 is SGHTA, CDR2 FQGTGA.

This rearrangement joins TRBV11-2 to TRBJ2-7. In germline, CDR1 is SGHAT, CDR2 FQNNGV. This CDR3 spans 13 amino acids. This CDR3 reads CASKDDGSYEQYF.

J is TRBJ2-1 and V is TRBV6-4; TCRdb's D gene call, TRBD2, goes unchecked for lack of DNA. There are 15 residues in the CDR3. Germline V gene sequence: CDR1 MRHNA, CDR2 SNTAGT. The CDR3 spells CASSAGTSGYNEQFF.

The chain carries TRBV7-9 and TRBJ2-7; TCRdb proposes TRBD1, but this gene call is untestable without DNA. CDR3 length equals 17 residues. CDR1 and CDR2 (germline): SEHNR, FQNEAQ (reference sequence). The CDR3: CASSSSGTPRRVYEQYF.

CDR3 sequence: CASSLSAGGPGETQYF. The chain uses TRBV5-5 and TRBJ2-5; the TRBD2 assignment by TCRdb is unverifiable without DNA. There are 16 residues in the CDR3. The germline gives CDR1 SGHKS, CDR2 YYEKEE (reference sequence).

The chain couples TRBV29-1 to TRBJ1-1; TCRdb's D gene call, TRBD1, goes unchecked for lack of DNA. The CDR3 is 12 amino acids. Germline V lookup: CDR1 SQVTM, CDR2 ANQGSEA. The CDR3 is CSAKEGGYEAFF.

The CDR3 loop reads CSARVGGVEAFF. This chain connects TRBV20-1 to TRBJ1-1. Germline V gene data show CDR1 as DFQATT and CDR2 as SNEGSKA (reference sequence). This CDR3 is built from 12 residues.

V gene TRBV7-9 combines with J gene TRBJ2-7. CDR3 length equals 14 residues. Germline V lookup: CDR1 SEHNR, CDR2 FQNEAQ (reference sequence). The chain's CDR3 is CASSLDRGSYEQYF.

V gene TRBV15 combines with J gene TRBJ2-5; TCRdb gives TRBD1 as the D gene, but with no DNA this cannot be confirmed. In germline, CDR1 is LNHNV, CDR2 YYDKDF (reference sequence). This CDR3 has 15 amino acids. CDR3 loop: CATSRERDRGKTQYF.

The chain combines TRBV19 with TRBJ2-3; TCRdb calls TRBD1, which cannot be checked without DNA. The germline V gene encodes CDR1 LNHDA and CDR2 SQIVND (reference sequence). There are 15 residues in the CDR3. The CDR3 protein is CASSIGGGITDTQYF. The full variable domain, completed using reference TRBV19 and TRBJ2-3, is DGGITQSPKYLFRKEGQNVTLSCEQNLNHDAMYWYRQDPGQGLRLIYYSQIVNDFQKGDIAEGYSVSREKKESFPLTVTSAQKNPTAFYLCASSIGGGITDTQYFGPGTRLTVL.

The chain carries TRBV12-3 or TRBV12-4 and TRBJ2-2; checking the TCRdb D call of TRBD2 is not possible without DNA. The CDR3 loop spans 18 amino acids. CDR3 sequence reads: CASSDPRSGGANTGELFF.